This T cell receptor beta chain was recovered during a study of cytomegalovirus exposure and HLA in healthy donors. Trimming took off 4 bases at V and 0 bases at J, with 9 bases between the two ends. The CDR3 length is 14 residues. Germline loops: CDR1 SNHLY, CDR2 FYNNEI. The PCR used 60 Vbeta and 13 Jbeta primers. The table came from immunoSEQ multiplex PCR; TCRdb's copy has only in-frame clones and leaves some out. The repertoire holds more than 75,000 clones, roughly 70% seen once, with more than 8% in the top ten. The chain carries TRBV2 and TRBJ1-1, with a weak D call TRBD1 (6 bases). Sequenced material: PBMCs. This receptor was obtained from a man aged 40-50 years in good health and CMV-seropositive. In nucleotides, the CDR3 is TGTGCCAGCAGTGGGACAGAGATGAACACTGAAGCTTTCTTT. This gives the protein CASSGTEMNTEAFF.